This TCR beta chain was captured in a study of blood T cell repertoires in COVID-19. At the level of the study: Spain, Italy and the United States supplied samples that represented acute and convalescent COVID-19. Sample material is recorded as cDNA or gDNA derived from T cells, B-cell-depleted T cells, or PBMCs.

With 3 bases clipped from V and 1 base from J, the junction kept 5 bases outside the gene matches. Germline CDR1 is MNHEY and CDR2 is SVGAGI. This CDR3 has 16 residues. Original processing notes: Nucleated cell counts were estimated from reference gene primer amplification. Sequencing was performed with immunoSEQ multiplex PCR; in TCRdb, only in-frame clones are kept and a portion is missing. V, J and clone size are those of that table, while D and trimming were read from the DNA. Of under 80,000 clones in the sample, 88% are singletons; the top ten hold around 1.5%. The chain couples TRBV6-5 to TRBJ2-5, with 10 positions matching TRBD2. The specimen sequenced was peripheral blood. This sequence was found in a human donor in a cohort sampled during active COVID-19. The CDR3 is CASSYASGSSQETQYF. The CDR3, as DNA: TGTGCCAGCAGTTATGCTAGCGGGAGCTCCCAAGAGACCCAGTACTTC.